This T cell receptor beta chain was captured in a study of blood T cell repertoires in COVID-19 (dated by TCRdb to 2018 to 2020). Background for the entire study: Recovered participants in ImmuneRACE Cohort 3 were defined by two consecutive negative NP/OP PCR tests, clearance by a healthcare professional, or resolution of symptoms. The collaborator samples originated in the United States, Italy and Spain and spanned the acute and convalescent phases of COVID-19. Deeply sampled blood TCRbeta repertoires from subjects exposed to, actively infected with, or recovered from COVID-19 were included in the dataset. Where HLA class I and class II types were available, the types were taken from metadata supplied by the sample provider, not from assay-based typing. The samples were drawn from the first 160 participants of the ongoing ImmuneRACE study and from 950 to 1,500 subjects provided by 6 global collaborators. The sample metadata nearly always contained a de-identified subject ID, COVID-19 status, age in years and sex. The repertoires were made available in a free public database intended to serve as a resource for research on the immune response to SARS-CoV-2. The material from the prospective study consisted of cDNA or gDNA derived from T cells, B-cell-depleted T cells, or PBMCs.

Reading the germline V gene gives CDR1 MDHEN and CDR2 SYDVKM. V was cut back by 7 bases and J by 9 bases, leaving a gap of 25 bases between them. From the cysteine up to the phenylalanine, the CDR3 has a length of 16 residues. The DNA shown is the 48-base CDR3, in frame from base 1. In the case of this clone: Its cognate antigen has yet to be identified. Base quality data are lacking; no much larger clone is found one base away.

Beyond this particular receptor, the publication reports: The quantity of clinical and demographic metadata differed by source and by participant and was supplied without curation.

Participants in the prospective study were aged about 18 to 90 years, lived in 24 United States geographic areas, and enrolled through a virtual design. In the prospective study, cohorts were assigned on the basis of participant-reported clinical history obtained from a screening survey and a study questionnaire. In the prospective study, mobile phlebotomists collected whole blood, serum and a nasopharyngeal or oropharyngeal swab from each participant. Over an approximately 2-month period, participants in the prospective study had the option of providing additional blood draws and questionnaires. Blood samples from the prospective study were shipped frozen or at room temperature prior to DNA extraction. The immunoSEQ Assay, a bias-controlled multiplex PCR, was used to amplify TCRbeta CDR3 regions from genomic DNA. The original methods were these. The number of nucleated cells in each sample was estimated by amplification of reference gene primers within the assay. To quantify the absolute abundance of each unique TCRbeta CDR3 rearrangement, sequence reads were collapsed and filtered. Productive Simpson clonality was computed per sample as the square root of Simpson's diversity index over productive rearrangements. Not all clones reach the TCRdb copy of this immuneACCESS table, which keeps in-frame sequences only. Checked studies attribute under half of the gap to unresolved V genes and leave the rest unexplained. The D gene and trimming were derived from the DNA, and the V and J assignments and clone size from that table. This sample comprises a few hundred thousand clones, around 86% of them detected only once. Around 7% of the sample comes from the top ten.

Sample: PBMCs or T cells enriched from blood (not recorded which). The sequence was collected from a man aged 25 to 40 in a cohort exposed to, infected with or recovered from COVID-19 (not recorded which). The V and J genes are TRBV28 and TRBJ1-5; the D segment could be TRBD1, given 6 matching bases. The sequenced DNA is TGTGCCAGCACATTGGAGTCGGGGGCCGGGGGGGGGCCCCAGCATTTT. This sequence encodes CASTLESGAGGGPQHF.